The source of this TCR beta chain is a study of CD8+ T cells in alopecia areata. The sequencing template was cDNA reverse transcribed from extracted RNA. The repertoire was sequenced with immunoSEQ multiplex PCR; TCRdb's copy has only in-frame clones and lacks some. The repertoire holds about 110,000 clones, with roughly 55% as singletons. Sequencing was carried out using NKG2D-low CD8+ T cells sorted from blood. The receptor was derived from a human donor with alopecia areata.

CDR3 DNA: TGTGCCAGCAGTTTGGGCAGGGACTACGAGCAGTACTTC. Protein: CASSLGRDYEQYF. The J gene is TRBJ2-7, the V gene TRBV27; tentative D call: TRBD1 (5 bases). Trimming took 3 bases from V and 3 from J, leaving 9 bases between them. Germline CDR1 is MNHEY and CDR2 is SMNVEV (reference sequence). The CDR3 extends over 13 amino acids.